Reported below is one T cell receptor beta chain. J gave up 7 bases and V 4 bases, and 7 bases lay outside the gene matches. The V gene's germline CDR1 is SQVTM and CDR2 ANQGSEA. This CDR3 spans 13 amino acids. This record belongs to a study of vaccination and CD4 T cells after COVID-19. Time point defined: late sampling 161 to 241 days after vaccination in a few convalescent patients. TCRdb ran MiXCR on the PCR reads and lists one entry per CDR3 protein. Of about 30,000 distinct CDR3 sequences in the sample, 49% were seen once. The genes are TRBV29-1 and TRBJ2-7; 10 positions match TRBD1. This TCR was recovered from a human donor who had recovered from COVID-19. Sequences were derived from CD4+ T cells from blood, sampled about 7 months after SARS-CoV-2 vaccination. DNA of the CDR3: TGCAGCGTTGGCCCGGGACAGGGGTATGAGCAGTACTTC. Translation gives CSVGPGQGYEQYF.